This T cell receptor beta chain was sequenced during a study of T cells after yellow fever vaccination. MiXCR, run by TCRdb on the 5' RACE reads, gives a single entry per CDR3 protein. The repertoire has about 170,000 distinct CDR3 sequences, about 10% of them found once; the top ten carry about 40%. The sequenced sample was CD8+ T cells sorted from PBMCs, obtained 15 days after the yellow fever booster vaccination. The receptor was derived from a man aged 18 to 30 who received the YFV17D yellow fever vaccine.

CDR3 bases: TGTGCCAGCAGCTCCGCAGGGGGGCAGCCCCAGCATTTT. It translates to CASSSAGGQPQHF. The chain employs TRBV5-8 and TRBJ1-5; 7 bases match TRBD1. Losses at the gene ends were 3 bases for V and 7 bases for J; bases not matched to a gene: 4. In germline, CDR1 is SGHTS, CDR2 YDEGEE. CDR3 length equals 13 residues. Supplemented by reference TRBV5-8 and TRBJ1-5, the full variable domain reads EAGVTQSPTHLIKTRGQQATLRCSPISGHTSVYWYQQALGLGLQFLLWYDEGEERNRGNFPPRFSGRQFPNYSSELNVNALELEDSALYLCASSSAGGQPQHFGDGTRLSIL.